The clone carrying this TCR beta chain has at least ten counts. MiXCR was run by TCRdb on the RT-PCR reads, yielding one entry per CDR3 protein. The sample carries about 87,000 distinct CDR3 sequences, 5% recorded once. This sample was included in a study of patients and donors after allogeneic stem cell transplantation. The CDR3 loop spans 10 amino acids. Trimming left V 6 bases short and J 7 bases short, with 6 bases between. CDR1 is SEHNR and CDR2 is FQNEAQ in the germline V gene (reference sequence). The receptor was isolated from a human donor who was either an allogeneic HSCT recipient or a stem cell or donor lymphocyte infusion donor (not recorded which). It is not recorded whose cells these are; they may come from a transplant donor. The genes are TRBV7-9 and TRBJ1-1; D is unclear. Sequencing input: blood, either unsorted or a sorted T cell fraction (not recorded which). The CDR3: CASSGNEAFF. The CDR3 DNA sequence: TGTGCCAGCAGTGGTAATGAAGCTTTCTTT.